This T cell receptor (beta chain) was obtained from a study of T cell responses to AZD1222 COVID-19 vaccine. Findings of the study overall: The donors showed a predominance of white British ancestry and of females, with possible underestimation of clonal diversity. Only a handful of individuals given AZD1222 were seropositive at baseline. Reports indicate that nearly half of spike-specific TCRs are directed at unmutated variant regions.

TCRdb's table, derived via immunoSEQ multiplex PCR, lists solely in-frame clones and lacks some. The table records under 35,000 clones, 85% to 90% of them present only once. This clone was counted between two and nine times. Its antigen remains unidentified. Trimming cost V 5 bases and J 9 bases; bases outside gene matches: 10. The CDR3 has 15 amino acids. Germline V lookup: CDR1 LNHDA, CDR2 SQIVND (reference sequence). The sequencing here drew on peripheral blood, taken 28 days after the second AZD1222 dose. This chain joins TRBV19 and TRBJ1-6, with 7 bases identical to TRBD1. The TCR comes from an adult who received the AZD1222 COVID-19 vaccine. The CDR3 loop reads CASSFSGTVVSPLHF. CDR3 coding DNA: TGTGCCAGTAGTTTTTCCGGGACAGTGGTTTCACCCCTCCACTTT.